These 21 T cell receptor beta chains were sequenced from one sample in a study of T cell responses to AZD1222 COVID-19 vaccine. The assay was immunoSEQ multiplex PCR, and TCRdb's table has in-frame clones only and misses some. The table has about 120,000 clones, 70% to 90% seen once. The sequenced sample was peripheral blood, obtained on day 0 of AZD1222 vaccination. The receptors were sampled from an adult in good health.

This sequence joins TRBV29-1 and TRBJ2-1; 7 nucleotides agree with TRBD1. CDR1 and CDR2 (germline): SQVTM, ANQGSEA. The CDR3 is made up of 13 amino acids. J lost 5 bases, V lost 7 bases, and 8 bases had no gene match. The CDR3 DNA sequence: TGCAGCGACAGGGGAGCTTTACACAATGAGCAGTTCTTC. This gives the protein CSDRGALHNEQFF.

J is TRBJ1-3 and V is TRBV10-3; TRBD1 is a possible D gene (5 bases). Trimming took off 6 bases at V and 2 bases at J, with 17 bases between the two ends. Per the germline V gene, CDR1 is ENHRY and CDR2 is SYGVKD. This CDR3 has 16 residues. The CDR3 DNA sequence: TGTGCCATCAGAGGTTTCAGGGAGGGCCCTGGAAACACCATATATTTT. Translation gives CAIRGFREGPGNTIYF.

The chain combines TRBV6-2 or TRBV6-3 with TRBJ2-1, with D maybe TRBD1 (5 bases). Germline V gene sequence: CDR1 MNHEY, CDR2 SVGEGT. Trimming removed 7 bases from V and 5 bases from J, with 15 bases in between. The CDR3 has 14 residues. Here the CDR3 DNA reads TGTGCCAGCAACCCTAGGGGTTTCCACAATGAGCAGTTCTTC. Protein product: CASNPRGFHNEQFF.

The gene calls are TRBV7-9 and TRBJ2-7; TRBD1 matches 8 bases. The CDR3 contains 15 residues. Germline V gene data show CDR1 as SEHNR and CDR2 as FQNEAQ (reference sequence). V trimming: 5 bases; J trimming: 3 bases; junction bases outside the gene matches: 9. The CDR3 DNA follows: TGTGCCAGCAGCATTGACAGGGGAGCTGACTACGAGCAGTACTTC. This codes for CASSIDRGADYEQYF.

This clone occurred a few times. This sequence joins TRBV20-1 and TRBJ2-7; D is perhaps TRBD2 (6 bases). The germline V gene has CDR1 DFQATT and CDR2 SNEGSKA (reference sequence). V was cut by 3 bases and J by 7 bases, with 19 bases left in between. This CDR3 has 14 residues. This CDR3 is CSASVGSPAGEQYF. The CDR3, as DNA: TGCAGTGCTAGTGTCGGGTCCCCCGCGGGGGAGCAGTACTTC.

The V and J genes are TRBV11-2 and TRBJ2-3; TRBD2 matches at 8 bases. The V and J ends lost 8 bases and 8 bases, in that order; junction bases with no gene match: 6. From germline, CDR1 is SGHAT and CDR2 FQNNGV. The CDR3 totals 12 residues. CDR3 sequence: CASSSGGGTQYF. Here the CDR3 DNA reads TGTGCCAGCTCCTCCGGGGGGGGTACGCAGTATTTT.

This clone occurred once. The chain is built from TRBV29-1 and TRBJ2-3, with D uncertain. Between the trimmed V and J ends, which lost 3 bases and 3 bases, there was a span of 4 bases. This CDR3 region has 11 residues. CDR1 SQVTM and CDR2 ANQGSEA come from the germline V gene. The CDR3 here is CSVDPTDTQYF. DNA of the CDR3: TGCAGCGTTGACCCGACAGATACGCAGTATTTT.

The V call is TRBV28, the J call TRBJ2-6; 11 bases fit TRBD1. CDR1 and CDR2 (germline): MDHEN, SYDVKM. Losses at the gene ends were 5 bases for V and 0 bases for J; bases not matched to a gene: 6. This CDR3 comprises 18 residues. The CDR3 spells CASSPGQGAGSGANVLTF. The CDR3 region has the DNA TGTGCCAGCAGTCCAGGACAGGGGGCGGGCTCTGGGGCCAACGTCCTGACTTTC. The full variable domain, its missing parts supplied by reference TRBV28 and TRBJ2-6, is DVKVTQSSRYLVKRTGEKVFLECVQDMDHENMFWYRQDPGLGLRLIYFSYDVKMKEKGDIPEGYSVSREKKERFSLILESASTNQTSMYLCASSPGQGAGSGANVLTFGAGSRLTVL.

The chain employs TRBV13 and TRBJ1-1, with 7 bases that match TRBD1. Germline trimming cut 5 bases from V and 4 bases from J; bases unmatched to any gene: 10. In germline, CDR1 is PRHDT, CDR2 FYEKMQ (reference sequence). The CDR3 totals 15 residues. The CDR3 spells CASSLKTGLVTEAFF. The CDR3 DNA reads TGTGCCAGCAGCCTCAAGACAGGGTTGGTCACTGAAGCTTTCTTT. Variable domain in full (rest from reference TRBV13 and TRBJ1-1): AAGVIQSPRHLIKEKRETATLKCYPIPRHDTVYWYQQGPGQDPQFLISFYEKMQSDKGSIPDRFSAQQFSDYHSELNMSSLELGDSALYFCASSLKTGLVTEAFFGQGTRLTVV.

This chain links TRBV6-5 with TRBJ2-7; D is undetermined. V lost 4 bases and J 4 bases, leaving 5 bases between the germline ends. The CDR3 loop spans 11 amino acids. CDR1 is MNHEY and CDR2 is SVGAGI in the germline V gene. CDR3 sequence: CASSLPYEQYF. The CDR3 nucleotides read TGTGCCAGCAGTTTACCGTACGAGCAGTACTTC.

The V call is TRBV29-1, the J call TRBJ1-3; no clear D. Germline V gene sequence: CDR1 SQVTM, CDR2 ANQGSEA. V was shortened by 3 bases and J by 0 bases, with 9 bases between the two germline ends. CDR3 length equals 14 residues. CDR3 amino acids: CSVDTSDSGNTIYF. For the CDR3, the DNA is TGCAGCGTTGATACATCAGACTCTGGAAACACCATATATTTT.

Here the CDR3 DNA reads TGTGCCAGCAGCTTAGCGGTTGGCGGGGGGGCTGAAAAACTGTTTTTT. Protein: CASSLAVGGGAEKLFF. J is TRBJ1-4 and V is TRBV7-2; a weak D match, TRBD1 (6 bases). CDR3 length: 16 amino acids. Trimming took 0 bases from V and 7 from J, leaving 15 bases between them. In germline, CDR1 is SGHTA, CDR2 FQGNSA.

This chain connects TRBV7-2 to TRBJ2-4; TRBD1 matches 10 bases. The V gene end was trimmed by 6 bases and the J gene end by 4 bases; junction bases not matched to a gene: 6. The CDR3 consists of 15 residues. Germline assignment: CDR1 SGHTA and CDR2 FQGNSA. CDR3 loop: CASSIPGQGKNIQYF. The DNA for the CDR3 is TGTGCCAGCAGTATACCGGGACAGGGGAAAAACATTCAGTACTTC. Complete variable domain (other parts from reference TRBV7-2 and TRBJ2-4): GAGVSQSPSNKVTEKGKDVELRCDPISGHTALYWYRQSLGQGLEFLIYFQGNSAPDKSGLPSDRFSAERTGGSVSTLTIQRTQQEDSAVYLCASSIPGQGKNIQYFGAGTRLSVL.

This chain links TRBV5-4 with TRBJ1-2; D remains unclear. The CDR3 is made up of 11 amino acids. Deletions cut 4 bases from V and 8 bases from J, with 9 bases between. Germline V gene lookup returns CDR1 SGHNT and CDR2 YYREEE (reference sequence). CDR3 in amino acids: CASSRFGGYTF. CDR3 DNA: TGTGCCAGCAGCCGTTTCGGCGGCTACACCTTC.

This clone was counted a single time. V usage is TRBV4-1 and J usage is TRBJ1-4; D call uncertain. With 5 bases removed from V and 8 bases from J, the gap between germline ends came to 21 bases. Germline V gene data show CDR1 as MGHRA and CDR2 as YSYEKL. The CDR3 extends over 16 amino acids. Here the CDR3 DNA reads TGCGCCAGCAGCTCTCCATTGACTTCCGTGGGAGAAAAACTGTTTTTT. It is translated as CASSSPLTSVGEKLFF.

The chain uses TRBV7-9 and TRBJ2-5, with D perhaps assigned TRBD1 or TRBD2 (6 bases each). Germline V CDR1 and CDR2: SEHNR, FQNEAQ (reference sequence). V lost 2 bases and J lost 5, with 9 bases in between. The CDR3 runs to 13 residues. The CDR3 is CASSLYGGETQYF. The CDR3 nucleotides are TGTGCCAGCAGCTTATACGGGGGCGAGACCCAGTACTTC.

The chain employs TRBV2 and TRBJ1-2; D not resolved. Germline V gene sequence: CDR1 SNHLY, CDR2 FYNNEI. V lost 3 bases and J lost 0, with 14 bases in between. The CDR3 is 16 residues long. DNA of the CDR3: TGTGCCAGCAGTGATACCGTCCCTCTAGCTAACTATGGCTACACCTTC. Its protein is CASSDTVPLANYGYTF.

This chain links TRBV19 with TRBJ2-2, with D perhaps TRBD2 (6 bases). The germline gives CDR1 LNHDA, CDR2 SQIVND (reference sequence). V lost 3 bases to trimming and J lost 5 bases, with 13 bases between them. This CDR3 has 15 amino acids. DNA of the CDR3: TGTGCCAGTAGTATCGGGACCGCGGGGACCGGGGAGCTGTTTTTT. Protein: CASSIGTAGTGELFF.

The gene calls are TRBV28 and TRBJ2-7; 8 bases line up with TRBD1. Per germline, CDR1 MDHEN and CDR2 SYDVKM. Trimming cost V 7 bases and J 2 bases; bases outside gene matches: 4. The CDR3 consists of 13 residues. In DNA, the CDR3 is TGTGCCAGCAAACAGGGGGGACCCTACGAGCAGTACTTC. Its translation: CASKQGGPYEQYF.

This clone showed up just once. The V call is TRBV12-3 or TRBV12-4, the J call TRBJ2-5, with a possible D match to TRBD2 (5 bases). V was pared by 2 bases and J by 4 bases, with 8 bases between. The CDR3 is made up of 13 amino acids. For the CDR3, the DNA is TGTGCCAGCAGTTTACTAGCTCGAGAGACCCAGTACTTC. Translated: CASSLLARETQYF.

This chain links TRBV12-3 or TRBV12-4 with TRBJ2-3; D is ambiguous. There are 12 residues in the CDR3. V gave up 5 bases and J gave up 7 bases, with 10 bases separating them. Here the CDR3 DNA reads TGTGCCAGCAGTATACTTAGAAATACGCAGTATTTT. This encodes CASSILRNTQYF.